This TCR beta chain is drawn from a study of PD-1 blockade in classical Hodgkin lymphoma. Each of the patients experienced relapse following autologous stem cell transplantation, and their brentuximab vedotin exposure differed. Complete response, partial response or progressive disease was recorded as best response. Only in-frame clones appear in the TCRdb table, and some are missing; sequencing was by immunoSEQ multiplex PCR. Here the sample spans 60,000 to 65,000 clones, roughly 88% being singletons. V lost 3 bases to trimming and J lost 4 bases, with 15 bases between them. This CDR3 spans 15 amino acids. The germline gives CDR1 SGDLS, CDR2 YYNGEE.

Sample: peripheral blood mononuclear cells (PBMCs), taken at baseline. This clonotype was sampled from a human donor with classical Hodgkin lymphoma. The chain couples TRBV9 to TRBJ2-3, with D possibly matching TRBD2 (5 bases). Written as DNA, the CDR3 is TGTGCCAGCAGCGAACTACGGGGTACCGCAGATACGCAGTATTTT. Translated: CASSELRGTADTQYF.